These 32 T cell receptor beta chains were sequenced from one sample in a study of lymphopenia after photon versus proton radiotherapy. Clones were read by immunoSEQ multiplex PCR, and TCRdb kept only the in-frame ones, dropping some. In the table there are some 25,000 clones, approximately 90% of which are singletons. The sample here was peripheral blood, taken from a patient treated with photon-based radiotherapy. The origin of the receptors is a middle-aged man with gastric cancer.

The chain has TRBV13 and TRBJ2-7; 11 bases are shared with TRBD2. Germline CDR1 is PRHDT and CDR2 is FYEKMQ (reference sequence). This CDR3 is built from 19 residues. V shed 4 bases and J 0 bases; nucleotides not matched to a gene: 14. The CDR3 coding sequence is TGTGCCAGCAGCTCAACTAGCGGGGGACCATCCTGGATCTCCTACGAGCAGTACTTC. Translated, it gives CASSSTSGGPSWISYEQYF.

V usage is TRBV4-3 and J usage is TRBJ2-4; 8 nucleotides agree with TRBD1. The CDR3 extends over 20 amino acids. Germline loops: CDR1 LGHNA, CDR2 YSLEER. Trimming cost V 4 bases and J 0 bases; bases outside gene matches: 17. The CDR3 DNA follows: TGCGCCAGCAGCCGAGTGGGCGGAGGTGAGCAGGGGGCAGCCAAAAACATTCAGTACTTC. It codes for CASSRVGGGEQGAAKNIQYF.

This clone was observed a few times. The chain uses TRBV9 and TRBJ2-1; the match to TRBD2 covers 10 bases. Losses at the gene ends were 0 bases for V and 4 bases for J; bases not matched to a gene: 4. Per germline, CDR1 SGDLS and CDR2 YYNGEE. This CDR3 comprises 16 residues. The CDR3 reads CASSVGTSGAYNEQFF. CDR3 in DNA: TGTGCCAGCAGCGTAGGAACTAGCGGGGCATACAATGAGCAGTTCTTC.

The genes are TRBV14 and TRBJ1-1; no firm D call. From germline, CDR1 is SGHDN and CDR2 FVKESK. V was shortened by 7 bases and J by 4 bases, with 16 bases between the two germline ends. This CDR3 is built from 14 residues. In DNA form, the CDR3 reads TGTGCCAGCATTTCATCGCGGCGGAGCACTGAAGCTTTCTTT. Translated, it gives CASISSRRSTEAFF.

The chain recombines TRBV14 with TRBJ2-1; maybe TRBD2 (5 bases). The CDR3 is 18 amino acids. V lost 0 bases to trimming and J lost 0 bases, with 15 bases between them. Germline lookup yields CDR1 SGHDN and CDR2 FVKESK. CDR3 sequence (DNA): TGTGCCAGCAGCCAAGATCGAACCGGACTCAACTCCTACAATGAGCAGTTCTTC. This gives the protein CASSQDRTGLNSYNEQFF. Complete variable domain (other parts from reference TRBV14 and TRBJ2-1): EAGVTQFPSHSVIEKGQTVTLRCDPISGHDNLYWYRRVMGKEIKFLLHFVKESKQDESGMPNNRFLAERTGGTYSTLKVQPAELEDSGVYFCASSQDRTGLNSYNEQFFGPGTRLTVL.

The chain carries TRBV5-6 and TRBJ1-2; a possible D gene is TRBD1 (5 bases). Per the germline V gene, CDR1 is SGHDT and CDR2 is YYEEEE. The CDR3 is 14 residues long. Trimming took 5 bases from V and 5 from J, leaving 16 bases between them. CDR3 in amino acids: CASSTPGLGYGYTF. The CDR3 nucleotides read TGTGCCAGCAGTACTCCAGGGTTGGGGTATGGCTACACCTTC. The entire variable domain, with the rest obtained from reference TRBV5-6 and TRBJ1-2, is as follows: DAGVTQSPTHLIKTRGQQVTLRCSPKSGHDTVSWYQQALGQGPQFIFQYYEEEERQRGNFPDRFSGHQFPNYSSELNVNALLLGDSALYLCASSTPGLGYGYTFGSGTRLTVV.

The CDR3 region has the DNA TGTGCCAGCAGCCCCTGGACTAGCAGGACAGATACGCAGTATTTT. It yields the protein CASSPWTSRTDTQYF. The chain links TRBV11-2 to TRBJ2-3; 8 bases match TRBD2. Germline V lookup: CDR1 SGHAT, CDR2 FQNNGV. V lost 5 bases, J lost 3 bases, and 7 bases stayed unmatched. The CDR3 consists of 15 residues.

This chain connects TRBV4-3 to TRBJ2-1, with D maybe TRBD1 (6 bases). The CDR3 extends over 14 amino acids. Trimming pared 5 bases from V and 6 bases from J, leaving 14 bases between. Germline V gene sequence: CDR1 LGHNA, CDR2 YSLEER. For the CDR3, the DNA is TGCGCCAGCAGCTACGGGACATTAGGCAATGAGCAGTTCTTC. It yields the protein CASSYGTLGNEQFF.

The V and J genes are TRBV15 and TRBJ2-2; D call uncertain. The CDR3 is 13 residues long. Germline lookup yields CDR1 LNHNV and CDR2 YYDKDF (reference sequence). V lost 1 base to trimming and J lost 7 bases, with 7 bases between them. The CDR3 DNA follows: TGTGCCACCAGCAGAGTTGATCGCGGGGAGCTGTTTTTT. As protein: CATSRVDRGELFF.

CDR3 sequence (DNA): TGTGCCAGCAGCTCCGGGGTTTTGGATACGCAGTATTTT. It yields the protein CASSSGVLDTQYF. This sequence joins TRBV7-3 and TRBJ2-3, with TRBD2 as a possible D gene (5 bases). Germline V lookup: CDR1 SGHTA, CDR2 FQGTGA. V was clipped by 4 bases and J by 6 bases, with 11 bases between them. The CDR3 extends over 13 amino acids. Filled out from reference TRBV7-3 and TRBJ2-3, the complete variable domain reads GAGVSQTPSNKVTEKGKYVELRCDPISGHTALYWYRQSLGQGPEFLIYFQGTGAADDSGLPNDRFFAVRPEGSVSTLKIQRTERGDSAVYLCASSSGVLDTQYFGPGTRLTVL.

The chain couples TRBV15 to TRBJ1-3; D gene uncertain. Looked up from germline, CDR1 is LNHNV and CDR2 is YYDKDF (reference sequence). The CDR3 is made up of 15 amino acids. Trimming took 0 bases from V and 0 from J, leaving 6 bases between them. The CDR3 bases are TGTGCCACCAGCAGAGATTCGTACTCTGGAAACACCATATATTTT. This translates into CATSRDSYSGNTIYF.

V and J are TRBV2 and TRBJ1-2; D may be TRBD1 (6 bases). The V end lost 5 bases, the J end lost 7 bases, and 14 bases lay between the germline ends. Germline V gene lookup returns CDR1 SNHLY and CDR2 FYNNEI. This CDR3 region has 13 residues. The CDR3 loop is CASSPLRGLGYTF. CDR3 coding DNA: TGTGCCAGCAGTCCCCTCCGGGGGCTTGGCTACACCTTC.

V usage is TRBV7-3 and J usage is TRBJ2-1; 10 bases match TRBD1. J was trimmed by 6 bases and V by 5 bases; bases with no gene match: 7. This CDR3 has 15 amino acids. The V gene's germline CDR1 is SGHTA and CDR2 FQGTGA. Here the CDR3 reads CASSPSGTGVNEQFF. CDR3 nucleotide sequence: TGTGCCAGCAGCCCCTCCGGGACAGGGGTCAATGAGCAGTTCTTC.

This chain joins TRBV2 and TRBJ2-1; tentative D call: TRBD2 (5 bases). V was trimmed by 7 bases and J by 4 bases, leaving 11 bases between them. CDR1 is SNHLY and CDR2 is FYNNEI in the germline V gene. This CDR3 has 13 residues. The CDR3 nucleotides are TGTGCCAGCACTAGCACGCGGTACAATGAGCAGTTCTTC. This encodes CASTSTRYNEQFF.

This sequence joins TRBV7-6 and TRBJ2-5; D unclear. This CDR3 has 13 residues. CDR1 and CDR2 from the germline V gene are SGHVS and FNYEAQ. V lost 3 bases and J 3 bases, leaving 8 bases between the germline ends. The CDR3 here is CASSFGTEETQYF. As DNA, the CDR3 is TGTGCCAGCAGCTTCGGCACAGAAGAGACCCAGTACTTC.

The chain carries TRBV5-1 and TRBJ2-3; D uncertain. The ends were cut back, 0 bases at V and 2 bases at J, with 10 bases in the middle. CDR3 size: 15 residues. Germline V gene data show CDR1 as SGHRS and CDR2 as YFSETQ. The CDR3 reads CASSLVSTLTDTQYF. In DNA, the CDR3 is TGCGCCAGCAGCTTGGTTTCAACCCTCACAGATACGCAGTATTTT.

The table lists this clone with a few counts. This chain uses TRBV6-4 with TRBJ1-6; a possible D gene is TRBD1 (5 bases). Germline loops: CDR1 MRHNA, CDR2 SNTAGT. This CDR3 comprises 15 residues. Trimming left V 3 bases short and J 9 bases short, with 15 bases between. The CDR3 spells CASSESGFGGSPLHF. As DNA, the CDR3 is TGTGCCAGCAGTGAATCAGGGTTTGGGGGTTCACCCCTCCACTTT.

The chain couples TRBV11-3 to TRBJ2-2; 7 bases are a match to TRBD2. Losses at the gene ends were 4 bases for V and 5 bases for J; bases not matched to a gene: 7. Germline V gene lookup returns CDR1 SGHNT and CDR2 YENEEA. This CDR3 is built from 15 residues. CDR3 DNA sequence: TGTGCCAGCAGCTCTTGGCGAGCGGGGACCGGGGAGCTGTTTTTT. Translated: CASSSWRAGTGELFF.

The chain recombines TRBV15 with TRBJ1-3; D unresolved. This CDR3 region has 14 residues. Per germline, CDR1 LNHNV and CDR2 YYDKDF (reference sequence). Trimming removed 8 bases at V and 4 bases at J, with 15 bases between. Here the CDR3 reads CATQTPRTGNTIYF. The CDR3 bases are TGTGCCACCCAGACCCCGCGGACGGGAAACACCATATATTTT.

The V call is TRBV4-1, the J call TRBJ1-1; D may be TRBD1 (5 bases). The germline CDR1 and CDR2 sequences are MGHRA and YSYEKL. The CDR3 runs 16 residues. V lost 0 bases and J 4 bases, leaving 15 bases between the germline ends. The CDR3 DNA is TGCGCCAGCAGCCAAGACATTATTCAGGGTGGCACTGAAGCTTTCTTT. It encodes CASSQDIIQGGTEAFF.

The chain has TRBV7-9 and TRBJ1-2; TRBD1 is a possible D gene (5 bases). Germline V gives CDR1 SEHNR, CDR2 FQNEAQ (reference sequence). V gave up 3 bases and J gave up 6 bases, with 17 bases separating them. This CDR3 region has 15 residues. The CDR3: CASSFIFGTDHGYTF. CDR3 DNA: TGTGCCAGCAGCTTCATATTCGGGACGGATCATGGCTACACCTTC.

The chain recombines TRBV6-6 with TRBJ1-5; a possible D gene is TRBD1 (5 bases). The germline CDR1 and CDR2 sequences are MNHNY and SVGAGI (reference sequence). The CDR3 spans 16 residues. Trimming left V 2 bases short and J 2 bases short, with 13 bases between. CDR3: CASSYGGVRGNQPQHF. As DNA, the CDR3 is TGTGCCAGCAGTTACGGCGGGGTCAGGGGCAATCAGCCCCAGCATTTT.

The genes are TRBV6-4 and TRBJ2-1; 12 positions match TRBD2. The CDR3 totals 14 residues. The germline gives CDR1 MRHNA, CDR2 SNTAGT. J gave up 8 bases and V 5 bases, and 4 bases lay outside the gene matches. As DNA, the CDR3 is TGTGCCAGCAGTCTAGCGGGGGGGCCAGATGAGCAGTTCTTC. Its protein product is CASSLAGGPDEQFF.

The chain employs TRBV30 and TRBJ2-3; 13 bases line up with TRBD2. The V gene end was trimmed by 2 bases and the J gene end by 2 bases; junction bases not matched to a gene: 4. The CDR3 sequence is 16 residues long. Per the germline V gene, CDR1 is GTSNPN and CDR2 is SVGIG (reference sequence). The CDR3 is CAWSPGLAGLTDTQYF. CDR3 coding DNA: TGTGCCTGGAGTCCGGGACTAGCGGGGCTCACAGATACGCAGTATTTT.

The chain joins TRBV30 to TRBJ1-4; 8 bases align to TRBD1. The CDR3 runs to 18 residues. CDR1 and CDR2 (germline): GTSNPN, SVGIG (reference sequence). V lost 3 bases and J lost 0; bases outside the gene matches: 12. The CDR3 DNA is TGTGCCTGGAGCCCCAGGGGGCGAAGACTTGCAACTAATGAAAAACTGTTTTTT. This codes for CAWSPRGRRLATNEKLFF. Full variable domain (missing parts from reference TRBV30 and TRBJ1-4): SQTIHQWPATLVQPVGSPLSLECTVEGTSNPNLYWYRQAAGRGLQLLFYSVGIGQISSEVPQNLSASRPQDRQFILSSKKLLLSDSGFYLCAWSPRGRRLATNEKLFFGSGTQLSVL.

Concerning this clone itself: A junction boundary mismatches the germline segment, possibly from a read error. This chain uses TRBV18 with TRBJ1-5; 10 nucleotides agree with TRBD1. CDR1 is KGHSH and CDR2 is LQKENI in the germline V gene. The CDR3 has 12 residues. In DNA form, the CDR3 reads TGTGCCAGCTCATTGGGGACAGGGGAAAGGTCATTT. It translates to CASSLGTGERSF.

The genes are TRBV6-6 and TRBJ1-6; D remains ambiguous. The CDR3 sequence is 15 residues long. Germline loops: CDR1 MNHNY, CDR2 SVGAGI (reference sequence). The V end was cut by 7 bases, the J end by 5 bases, with 15 bases between. CDR3 coding DNA: TGTGCCAGCACAACATATAGGTCTAATAATTCACCCCTCCACTTT. Translated: CASTTYRSNNSPLHF.

V gene TRBV11-3 combines with J gene TRBJ2-5; D is ambiguous. Per germline, CDR1 SGHNT and CDR2 YENEEA. With 5 bases removed from V and 1 base from J, the gap between germline ends came to 14 bases. The CDR3 extends over 15 amino acids. In DNA form, the CDR3 reads TGTGCCAGCAGCCCCGGTGATGATATCCAAGAGACCCAGTACTTC. This sequence encodes CASSPGDDIQETQYF.

The V gene is TRBV4-1, the J gene TRBJ1-3; D is unresolved. Per the germline V gene, CDR1 is MGHRA and CDR2 is YSYEKL. V lost 1 base, J lost 0 bases, and 10 bases lay in between. The CDR3 contains 16 residues. The CDR3 nucleotides read TGCGCCAGCAGCCAAGGCGTCGGAAACTCTGGAAACACCATATATTTT. Translating it yields CASSQGVGNSGNTIYF.

This chain connects TRBV5-6 to TRBJ2-5; 9 positions match TRBD1. There are 15 residues in the CDR3. V was clipped by 2 bases and J by 4 bases; unmatched bases: 6. Germline values: CDR1 SGHDT, CDR2 YYEEEE. The CDR3 region has the DNA TGTGCCAGCAGCTTCCAGGGACAGGGTGGAGAGACCCAGTACTTC. It encodes CASSFQGQGGETQYF.

The chain joins TRBV12-5 to TRBJ1-3; no definite D call. This CDR3 is 14 amino acids long. V was trimmed by 1 base and J by 4 bases, leaving 8 bases between them. Germline-derived CDR1 and CDR2 are LGHNT and FRNRAP. DNA of the CDR3: TGTGCTAGTGGTTTGGGGGAGGAGGGAAACACCATATATTTT. It is translated as CASGLGEEGNTIYF.

J is TRBJ1-3 and V is TRBV7-2, with D hard to call. The CDR3 runs 16 residues. Trimming cost V 2 bases and J 3 bases, with 14 bases left between them. In germline, CDR1 is SGHTA, CDR2 FQGNSA. CDR3 sequence: CASSLISGSIGNTIYF. In DNA form, the CDR3 reads TGTGCCAGCAGCTTAATTAGCGGGTCTATTGGAAACACCATATATTTT.